The T cell receptor (beta chain) described here comes from a study of blood T cell repertoires in COVID-19. Ten or more counts support this clone. Data came from immunoSEQ multiplex PCR; TCRdb stores just in-frame clones and leaves some out. The sample includes about 400,000 clones, over 85% of them seen just once. CDR1 and CDR2 (germline): GTSNPN, SVGIG (reference sequence). Deletions cut 5 bases from V and 3 bases from J, with 8 bases between. This CDR3 spans 12 amino acids. The clonotype was recovered from a woman in her 30s who had recovered from COVID-19. The V gene is TRBV30, the J gene TRBJ1-5; possible D gene TRBD1, 5 bases. Sequenced sample: PBMCs or T cells enriched from blood (not recorded which). The CDR3 reads CAWDRVNQPQHF. The CDR3 bases are TGTGCCTGGGACAGAGTCAATCAGCCCCAGCATTTT.